Following are 28 T cell receptor beta chains from one sample sequenced in a study of cytomegalovirus exposure and HLA in healthy donors. The PCR ran on 60 Vbeta and 13 Jbeta primers. Generated by immunoSEQ multiplex PCR, the TCRdb table keeps only in-frame clones and is missing some. The table shows 100,000 or so clones, with roughly 79% occurring only once. The sequencing sample was made of PBMCs. Receptors were obtained from a man aged 35-49 years in good health and CMV-seronegative.

J is TRBJ2-5 and V is TRBV5-1; 9 bases are a match to TRBD1. Germline trimming cut 4 bases from V and 5 bases from J; bases unmatched to any gene: 6. Germline lookup yields CDR1 SGHRS and CDR2 YFSETQ. The CDR3 has 14 amino acids. The chain's CDR3 is CASSQQGAGETQYF. The CDR3 DNA sequence: TGCGCCAGCAGCCAACAGGGGGCGGGGGAGACCCAGTACTTC.

This rearrangement joins TRBV27 to TRBJ1-6; D may be TRBD1 (6 bases). Trimming took 3 bases from V and 1 from J, leaving 13 bases between them. The V gene's germline CDR1 is MNHEY and CDR2 SMNVEV (reference sequence). The CDR3 length is 17 residues. The CDR3: CASSLAGASSYNSPLHF. The CDR3 DNA reads TGTGCCAGCAGTTTGGCGGGGGCGAGTTCCTATAATTCACCCCTCCACTTT.

This chain links TRBV27 with TRBJ1-2; tentatively, D is TRBD1 (5 bases). Germline-derived CDR1 and CDR2 are MNHEY and SMNVEV (reference sequence). The length of the CDR3 is 14 residues. Trimming cost V 0 bases and J 7 bases, with 12 bases left between them. The CDR3 bases are TGTGCCAGCAGTTTATCGGGGCGCCGAAGTGGCTACACCTTC. It specifies CASSLSGRRSGYTF.

V gene TRBV7-9 combines with J gene TRBJ1-1, with D possibly matching TRBD1 (5 bases). The V gene lost 7 bases and the J gene lost 6 bases, with 15 bases spanning the gap. Per germline, CDR1 SEHNR and CDR2 FQNEAQ (reference sequence). CDR3 length: 13 residues. In DNA form, the CDR3 reads TGTGCCAGCACCTTCAGAGACAGTCCTGAAGCTTTCTTT. Amino acid sequence: CASTFRDSPEAFF.

V usage is TRBV6-6 and J usage is TRBJ1-1; maybe TRBD1 (5 bases). Germline CDR1 and CDR2: MNHNY and SVGAGI (reference sequence). The CDR3 spans 12 residues. Trimming removed 8 bases from V and 4 bases from J, with 11 bases in between. The CDR3 nucleotides are TGTGCCAGCGGTGGGGGGGGCACTGAAGCTTTCTTT. Protein sequence: CASGGGGTEAFF.

The V gene is TRBV6-1, the J gene TRBJ2-5, with D possibly being TRBD1 (6 bases). This CDR3 region has 14 residues. Germline CDR1 MNHNS, CDR2 SASEGT. The V gene lost 9 bases and the J gene lost 5 bases, with 19 bases spanning the gap. The CDR3, as DNA: TGTGCCAGTAGACAGGTCCCACGGCGGGAGACCCAGTACTTC. It yields the protein CASRQVPRRETQYF.

J is TRBJ1-6 and V is TRBV10-3; D gene unclear. The CDR3 consists of 15 residues. Germline loops: CDR1 ENHRY, CDR2 SYGVKD. Trimming left V 2 bases short and J 5 bases short, with 10 bases between. The CDR3 DNA is TGTGCCATCAGTGAGCGGTCTCCTCATAATTCACCCCTCCACTTT. As protein: CAISERSPHNSPLHF.

The V call is TRBV29-1, the J call TRBJ1-1; D remains unclear. CDR3 size: 10 residues. The ends were cut back, 4 bases at V and 8 bases at J, with 8 bases in the middle. CDR1 and CDR2 (germline): SQVTM, ANQGSEA. The CDR3 region is CSVAGREAFF. CDR3 DNA: TGCAGCGTTGCTGGGAGGGAAGCTTTCTTT. Combining the CDR3 with reference TRBV29-1 and TRBJ1-1 gives the whole variable domain SAVISQKPSRDICQRGTSLTIQCQVDSQVTMMFWYRQQPGQSLTLIATANQGSEATYESGFVIDKFPISRPNLTFSTLTVSNMSPEDSSIYLCSVAGREAFFGQGTRLTVV.

V gene TRBV5-1 combines with J gene TRBJ2-1; 10 bases agree with TRBD2. With V trimmed by 0 bases and J by 4 bases, 7 bases remained unmatched. The CDR3 runs to 17 residues. CDR1 and CDR2 (germline): SGHRS, YFSETQ. The CDR3 region is CASSLAVASGGYNEQFF. CDR3 DNA: TGCGCCAGCAGCTTGGCGGTGGCTAGCGGGGGTTACAATGAGCAGTTCTTC. The entire variable domain, with the rest obtained from reference TRBV5-1 and TRBJ2-1, is as follows: KAGVTQTPRYLIKTRGQQVTLSCSPISGHRSVSWYQQTPGQGLQFLFEYFSETQRNKGNFPGRFSGRQFSNSRSEMNVSTLELGDSALYLCASSLAVASGGYNEQFFGPGTRLTVL.

This clone came up once. The J gene is TRBJ1-5, the V gene TRBV7-2, with 9 bases matching TRBD1. V lost 1 base and J lost 7; bases outside the gene matches: 2. Germline V gene data show CDR1 as SGHTA and CDR2 as FQGNSA. This CDR3 comprises 14 residues. The CDR3 DNA reads TGTGCCAGCAGCTTAGACAGGGGGCCCCAGCCCCAGCATTTT. This gives the protein CASSLDRGPQPQHF.

This chain uses TRBV7-2 with TRBJ2-3, with D perhaps TRBD1 (5 bases). This CDR3 contains 13 residues. Trimming left V 9 bases short and J 4 bases short, with 14 bases between. Germline V gives CDR1 SGHTA, CDR2 FQGNSA. As DNA, the CDR3 is TGTGCCAGTAGGATAGGGGCAGCAGATACGCAGTATTTT. Residues: CASRIGAADTQYF.

This clone occurred once. The rearrangement joins TRBV5-4 to TRBJ2-3, with TRBD2 matching over 10 bases. The CDR3 spans 17 residues. CDR1 and CDR2 from the germline V gene are SGHNT and YYREEE (reference sequence). V was pared by 3 bases and J by 5 bases, with 12 bases of the junction left unmatched. The DNA of the CDR3 is TGTGCCAGCAGCTCAAGAAGGGTAGCGGGGGGCGGAGATACGCAGTATTTT. It encodes CASSSRRVAGGGDTQYF.

The genes are TRBV7-2 and TRBJ2-2; no reliable D call. The CDR3 spans 12 residues. In germline, CDR1 is SGHTA, CDR2 FQGNSA. The germline V and J ends were trimmed by 5 bases and 3 bases, with 4 bases remaining between them. The CDR3 sequence is CASSPYTGELFF. The CDR3 DNA reads as TGTGCCAGCAGCCCCTACACCGGGGAGCTGTTTTTT.

This chain uses TRBV2 with TRBJ2-5, with TRBD2 matching over 9 bases. This CDR3 has 15 residues. Germline V gene sequence: CDR1 SNHLY, CDR2 FYNNEI. J lost 5 bases, V lost 4 bases, and 8 bases had no gene match. DNA of the CDR3: TGTGCCAGCAGTGCCCGGCGGGGGGGCAGTGAGACCCAGTACTTC. This encodes CASSARRGGSETQYF. Drawing the rest from reference TRBV2 and TRBJ2-5, the complete variable domain is EPEVTQTPSHQVTQMGQEVILRCVPISNHLYFYWYRQILGQKVEFLVSFYNNEISEKSEIFDDQFSVERPDGSNFTLKIRSTKLEDSAMYFCASSARRGGSETQYFGPGTRLLVL.

CDR3 DNA: TGTGCCTGGAGTAGGGGCTCGCCTTCCCTTGCAACTAATGAAAAACTGTTTTTT. Translating it yields CAWSRGSPSLATNEKLFF. The chain carries TRBV30 and TRBJ1-4; tentative D call: TRBD1 (5 bases). Trimming took 2 bases from V and 0 from J, leaving 19 bases between them. The CDR3 has 18 amino acids. The germline CDR1 and CDR2 sequences are GTSNPN and SVGIG (reference sequence).

This clone turned up a few times. The chain couples TRBV30 to TRBJ2-7; D not certain. V gave up 4 bases and J gave up 0 bases, with 4 bases separating them. Germline V gene sequence: CDR1 GTSNPN, CDR2 SVGIG (reference sequence). The CDR3 consists of 11 residues. DNA for the CDR3: TGTGCCTGGACAGACTCCTACGAGCAGTACTTC. It specifies CAWTDSYEQYF.

CDR3 protein: CASKGTKNTGELFF. In DNA, the CDR3 is TGTGCCAGCAAGGGGACAAAGAACACCGGGGAGCTGTTTTTT. The rearrangement uses TRBV27 and TRBJ2-2; TRBD1 is a possible D gene (6 bases). The CDR3 consists of 14 residues. Germline CDR1 reads MNHEY; CDR2 reads SMNVEV (reference sequence). Trimming removed 7 bases at V and 1 base at J, with 10 bases between.

The chain is built from TRBV4-3 and TRBJ2-5, with D perhaps matching TRBD1 (5 bases). V was clipped by 1 base and J by 4 bases, with 10 bases between them. CDR1 LGHNA and CDR2 YSLEER come from the germline V gene. The CDR3 covers 14 residues. The CDR3 coding sequence is TGCGCCAGCAGCCAAGGACAGAGGTCAGAGACCCAGTACTTC. It is translated as CASSQGQRSETQYF.

The chain has TRBV18 and TRBJ2-2, with 7 bases that match TRBD1. Germline CDR1 KGHSH, CDR2 LQKENI. V dropped 2 bases and J dropped 1; count of bases not matched to a gene: 7. This CDR3 contains 17 residues. The CDR3 DNA reads as TGTGCCAGCTCACCAAAGGTGGGGACAGTGAACACCGGGGAGCTGTTTTTT. Its translation is CASSPKVGTVNTGELFF.

CDR3: CASSQSPQGILNEKLFF. CDR3 DNA: TGTGCCAGCAGCCAGAGCCCACAGGGGATACTTAATGAAAAACTGTTTTTT. J is TRBJ1-4 and V is TRBV5-6, with 7 bases that match TRBD1. CDR1 and CDR2 (germline): SGHDT, YYEEEE. With V trimmed by 4 bases and J by 4 bases, 13 bases remained unmatched. This CDR3 is 17 amino acids long. The whole variable domain, remainder taken from reference TRBV5-6 and TRBJ1-4, is DAGVTQSPTHLIKTRGQQVTLRCSPKSGHDTVSWYQQALGQGPQFIFQYYEEEERQRGNFPDRFSGHQFPNYSSELNVNALLLGDSALYLCASSQSPQGILNEKLFFGSGTQLSVL.

The chain links TRBV10-2 to TRBJ2-3; D may be TRBD2 (6 bases). V was trimmed by 10 bases and J by 2 bases, leaving 13 bases between them. This CDR3 is built from 13 residues. Germline V gene sequence: CDR1 WSHSY, CDR2 SAAADI. The CDR3 nucleotides read TGCGCCACCCACGGGGGTTACACAGATACGCAGTATTTT. Its translation is CATHGGYTDTQYF.

This clone was counted a few times. The chain carries TRBV6-1 and TRBJ1-5; D ambiguous. With 2 bases removed from V and 5 bases from J, the gap between germline ends came to 7 bases. CDR3 length equals 13 residues. CDR1 is MNHNS, CDR2 SASEGT, per germline. The DNA for the CDR3 is TGTGCCAGCAGTGAACACAGAGATCAGCCCCAGCATTTT. Protein sequence: CASSEHRDQPQHF.

This chain connects TRBV5-1 to TRBJ1-4, with D perhaps matching TRBD1 (5 bases). The CDR3 has 15 amino acids. From germline, CDR1 is SGHRS and CDR2 YFSETQ. V was cut by 4 bases and J by 6 bases, with 16 bases left in between. The CDR3 sequence: CASSTRGAGDEKLFF. The DNA for the CDR3 is TGCGCCAGCAGCACCCGAGGGGCGGGGGATGAAAAACTGTTTTTT. The entire variable domain, with the rest obtained from reference TRBV5-1 and TRBJ1-4, is as follows: KAGVTQTPRYLIKTRGQQVTLSCSPISGHRSVSWYQQTPGQGLQFLFEYFSETQRNKGNFPGRFSGRQFSNSRSEMNVSTLELGDSALYLCASSTRGAGDEKLFFGSGTQLSVL.

This clone came up a few times. CDR3 in DNA: TGTGCCAGCAGCCCTGCAAGCGCTGAGCAGTTCTTC. This translates into CASSPASAEQFF. The V and J genes are TRBV4-2 and TRBJ2-1; D is ambiguous. Germline assignment: CDR1 LGHNA and CDR2 YNFKEQ. The CDR3 runs 12 residues. The V end lost 4 bases, the J end lost 9 bases, and 10 bases lay between the germline ends.

This clone was counted once. The rearrangement links TRBV4-2 to TRBJ2-3; 13 positions agree with TRBD2. CDR1 is LGHNA and CDR2 is YNFKEQ in the germline V gene. V was clipped by 0 bases and J by 0 bases; unmatched bases: 6. The CDR3 has 19 residues. DNA of the CDR3: TGTGCCAGCAGCCAAGATTTTGGACTAGCGGGGGCCAGCACAGATACGCAGTATTTT. Protein product: CASSQDFGLAGASTDTQYF.

This chain links TRBV9 with TRBJ1-1, with a weak D call TRBD1 (5 bases). CDR3 length: 14 amino acids. Germline lookup yields CDR1 SGDLS and CDR2 YYNGEE. The germline V and J ends were trimmed by 3 bases and 4 bases, with 13 bases remaining between them. CDR3 bases: TGTGCCAGCAGCGAGCAAAGGGGAGGCACTGAAGCTTTCTTT. Protein: CASSEQRGGTEAFF.

This chain links TRBV10-3 with TRBJ2-1; 12 bases line up with TRBD2. The CDR3 is 16 amino acids. V shed 3 bases and J 3 bases; nucleotides not matched to a gene: 3. Germline V lookup: CDR1 ENHRY, CDR2 SYGVKD. CDR3 in amino acids: CAISDPTSGGYNEQFF. CDR3 in DNA: TGTGCCATCAGTGATCCGACTAGCGGGGGCTACAATGAGCAGTTCTTC.

The V call is TRBV4-3, the J call TRBJ2-1; 10 bases align to TRBD2. Germline lookup yields CDR1 LGHNA and CDR2 YSLEER. The CDR3 sequence is 17 residues long. V was clipped by 0 bases and J by 7 bases; unmatched bases: 9. This chain's CDR3 is CASSQEVTLAGRNEQFF. DNA for the CDR3: TGCGCCAGCAGCCAAGAGGTAACACTAGCGGGGAGGAATGAGCAGTTCTTC.